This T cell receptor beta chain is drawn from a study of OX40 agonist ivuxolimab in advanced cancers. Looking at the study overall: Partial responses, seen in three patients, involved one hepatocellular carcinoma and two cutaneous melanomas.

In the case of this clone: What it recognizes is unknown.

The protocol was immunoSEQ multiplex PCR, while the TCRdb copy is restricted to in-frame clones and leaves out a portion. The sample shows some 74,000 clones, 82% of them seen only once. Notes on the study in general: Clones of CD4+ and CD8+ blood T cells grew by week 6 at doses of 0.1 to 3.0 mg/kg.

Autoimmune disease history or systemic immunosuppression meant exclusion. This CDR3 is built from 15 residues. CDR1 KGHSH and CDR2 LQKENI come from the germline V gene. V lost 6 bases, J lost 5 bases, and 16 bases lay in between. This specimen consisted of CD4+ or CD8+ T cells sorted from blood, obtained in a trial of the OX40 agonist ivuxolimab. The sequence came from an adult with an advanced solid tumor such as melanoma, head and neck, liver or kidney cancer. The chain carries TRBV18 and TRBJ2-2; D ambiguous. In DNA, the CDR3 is TGTGCCAGCTCCTTCACTCAGTCGCCTACCGGGGAGCTGTTTTTT. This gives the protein CASSFTQSPTGELFF.